The rows below give T cell receptor beta chains drawn from one sample of a study of early T cells in non-severe SARS-CoV-2 infection. In TCRdb, the 5' RACE reads were re-called with MiXCR into one record per CDR3 protein. The table has 30,000 or so distinct CDR3 sequences, roughly 4.9% seen once; the top ten hold approximately 3.5%. The sample consisted of whole blood. Every receptor here comes from an adult who was a healthcare worker with PCR-confirmed SARS-CoV-2 infection or an uninfected control (not recorded which). The CDR3 runs from the conserved cysteine through the conserved F or W. The D gene is left open where the match is weak. Sizes are listed as once, few, many or a size class.

j_call v_call clone_size d_call cdr3_nt cdr3_aa
TRBJ2-7 TRBV6-2/TRBV6-3 many - TGTGCCAGCAGTTACTCGAGAGGCAGTTCCTACGAGCAGTACTTC CASSYSRGSSYEQYF
TRBJ1-1 TRBV28 many TRBD1 TGTGCCAGCACCCGGACAGGCCCAAACACTGAAGCTTTCTTT CASTRTGPNTEAFF
TRBJ2-1 TRBV12-3/TRBV12-4 few TRBD2 TGTGCCAGCACCCTGCGGACTAGCGGGAGCAATGAGCAGTTCTTC CASTLRTSGSNEQFF
TRBJ2-7 TRBV20-1 many - TGCAGTGCTAGAGGGTCCACCGACCACGAGCAGTACTTC CSARGSTDHEQYF
TRBJ2-7 TRBV28 many - TGTGCCAGCAGTTTGCACAGCTCCTACGAGCAGTACTTC CASSLHSSYEQYF
TRBJ2-7 TRBV12-3/TRBV12-4 few TRBD2 TGTGCCAGCAGTCCCGTGGGGGGGTACGAGCAGTACTTC CASSPVGGYEQYF
TRBJ1-1 TRBV7-9 medium-sized - TGTGCCAGCAGTTTGGGAGCCTCCGAAGCTTTCTTT CASSLGASEAFF
TRBJ2-1 TRBV28 many TRBD1 TGTGCCAGCAGTTTACGGACAGGGGTTCCCTACAATGAGCAGTTCTTC CASSLRTGVPYNEQFF
TRBJ2-3 TRBV5-4 few TRBD2 TGTGCCAGCAGCGAGGGACTATCTAGCACAGATACGCAGTATTTT CASSEGLSSTDTQYF
TRBJ1-4 TRBV12-3/TRBV12-4 few - TGTGCCAGCAGTTTTACGGCTGAAAAACTGTTTTTT CASSFTAEKLFF
TRBJ1-1 TRBV29-1 many - TGCAGCGTTGCGACGAACACTGAAGCTTTCTTT CSVATNTEAFF
TRBJ2-2 TRBV6-4 few - TGTGCCAGCAGTGTCATAGGGCGGACCGGGGAGCTGTTTTTT CASSVIGRTGELFF
TRBJ1-2 TRBV7-9 few - TGTGCCAGCAGCTTATTTGGGTTTTCTACCTATGGCTACACCTTC CASSLFGFSTYGYTF
TRBJ2-7 TRBV7-6 many - TGTGCCAGCAGCTTAGCGGCGGGAAGCGAGCAGTACTTC CASSLAAGSEQYF
TRBJ1-4 TRBV7-9 many - TGTGCCAGCGCACGGGGTCGCGATGAAAAACTGTTTTTT CASARGRDEKLFF
TRBJ2-2 TRBV12-3/TRBV12-4 few TRBD1 TGTGCCAGCAGTCCGGACAGGCCGAACACCGGGGAGCTGTTTTTT CASSPDRPNTGELFF
TRBJ2-3 TRBV7-2 many - TGTGCCAGCAGCTTGGGCGCAGATACGCAGTATTTT CASSLGADTQYF
TRBJ1-1 TRBV12-5 few - TGTGCTAGTGGTTTATCTACGGGGAACACTGAAGCTTTCTTT CASGLSTGNTEAFF